This entry is about one T cell receptor (beta chain). No antigen is known for it. The data were taken from a study of cytomegalovirus exposure and HLA in healthy donors. Study results and caveats: Previously analyzed data showed that most TCR beta V segments were productive at a frequency of about 87% or about 30%. A link between a missense DCLRE1C variant and TCR beta V- and J-gene trimming emerged from a later analysis. In a later analysis, productive TCRs from donors in an Asian-associated ancestry cluster reportedly carried fewer N-insertions than the cohort mean. The study had only CMV serostatus as immune exposure information.

It was with 60 Vbeta and 13 Jbeta primers that the PCR ran. Generated by immunoSEQ multiplex PCR, the TCRdb table keeps only in-frame clones and is missing some. The sample contains 95,000 to 100,000 clones, approximately 80% of which appear only once. The CDR3 extends over 14 amino acids. Germline CDR1 is SNHLY and CDR2 is FYNNEI. Trimming cost V 3 bases and J 6 bases, with 15 bases left between them. This sequence originates from a female donor in good health and CMV-seropositive. This sequence joins TRBV2 and TRBJ2-7; possibly TRBD1 for D (5 bases). The sample comprised PBMCs. In DNA form, the CDR3 reads TGTGCCAGCAGTGATTCTTGGGGCCTGGGCGAGCAGTACTTC. It specifies CASSDSWGLGEQYF.